The 13 T cell receptor beta chains reported below all come from one sample, sequenced in a study of blood T cell repertoires in COVID-19. Measured with immunoSEQ multiplex PCR; TCRdb has only the in-frame clones, and not every one. The profile shows 170,000 or so clones, 88% of them singletons. The specimen sequenced was PBMCs or T cells enriched from blood (not recorded which). All receptors come from a woman aged 18-30 years who had recovered from COVID-19.

The genes are TRBV19 and TRBJ1-1, with a tentative D call TRBD1 (5 bases). Trimming took off 3 bases at V and 4 bases at J, with 9 bases between the two ends. Germline CDR1 reads LNHDA; CDR2 reads SQIVND (reference sequence). CDR3 length: 13 amino acids. The CDR3 reads CASSIPRGTEAFF. The DNA for the CDR3 is TGTGCCAGTAGTATCCCAAGGGGCACTGAAGCTTTCTTT.

The chain has TRBV19 and TRBJ2-2, with 9 bases lining up with TRBD2. CDR1 is LNHDA, CDR2 SQIVND, per germline (reference sequence). The CDR3 is 20 residues long. The ends lost 5 bases at V and 1 base at J; junction bases unmatched: 17. CDR3 nucleotide sequence: TGTGCCAGTAGTTTTGGTTTAGGCGGGGGGGCATTCTTGAACACCGGGGAGCTGTTTTTT. This encodes CASSFGLGGGAFLNTGELFF.

The chain links TRBV6-5 to TRBJ1-2; 7 bases fit TRBD1. Germline V gives CDR1 MNHEY, CDR2 SVGAGI. The V and J ends lost 2 bases and 3 bases, in that order; junction bases with no gene match: 9. CDR3 size: 16 residues. The CDR3 region is CASSYPVTGLDYGYTF. The CDR3, as DNA: TGTGCCAGCAGTTACCCCGTGACAGGGCTAGACTATGGCTACACCTTC.

The chain recombines TRBV4-1 with TRBJ1-3; no definite D call. CDR1 is MGHRA and CDR2 is YSYEKL in the germline V gene. The CDR3 sequence is 15 residues long. V was cut by 0 bases and J by 2 bases, with 8 bases left in between. The CDR3: CASSQEITTGNTIYF. Here the CDR3 DNA reads TGCGCCAGCAGCCAAGAAATTACTACTGGAAACACCATATATTTT.

V and J are TRBV28 and TRBJ1-5, with D possibly matching TRBD1 (5 bases). Germline V CDR1 and CDR2: MDHEN, SYDVKM. The CDR3 is 15 amino acids. V was pared by 7 bases and J by 2 bases, with 15 bases between. CDR3 sequence reads: CASTPGLGGNQPQHF. The CDR3 DNA reads TGTGCCAGCACCCCCGGATTAGGGGGCAATCAGCCCCAGCATTTT.

The chain uses TRBV7-8 and TRBJ2-2; D might be TRBD2 (6 bases). CDR3 length: 17 amino acids. The germline V gene has CDR1 SGHVS and CDR2 FQNEAQ. The germline V and J ends were trimmed by 1 base and 6 bases, with 18 bases remaining between them. The CDR3 coding sequence is TGTGCCAGCAGCTTAGGGGTGAGCAGCGGGCTATCCGGGGAGCTGTTTTTT. This translates into CASSLGVSSGLSGELFF. Drawing the rest from reference TRBV7-8 and TRBJ2-2, the complete variable domain is GAGVSQSPRYKVAKRGQDVALRCDPISGHVSLFWYQQALGQGPEFLTYFQNEAQLDKSGLPSDRFFAERPEGSVSTLKIQRTQQEDSAVYLCASSLGVSSGLSGELFFGEGSRLTVL.

This rearrangement joins TRBV13 to TRBJ2-3, with D possibly being TRBD1 (7 bases). Trimming took off 5 bases at V and 5 bases at J, with 8 bases between the two ends. Germline V gene sequence: CDR1 PRHDT, CDR2 FYEKMQ (reference sequence). The CDR3 has 12 residues. Here the CDR3 DNA reads TGTGCCAGCAGCCAGGGGGGAGATACGCAGTATTTT. This gives the protein CASSQGGDTQYF. Based on the CDR3 plus reference TRBV13 and TRBJ2-3, the full variable domain is AAGVIQSPRHLIKEKRETATLKCYPIPRHDTVYWYQQGPGQDPQFLISFYEKMQSDKGSIPDRFSAQQFSDYHSELNMSSLELGDSALYFCASSQGGDTQYFGPGTRLTVL.

The chain combines TRBV7-2 with TRBJ2-7; TRBD2 might be the D (7 bases). Per the germline V gene, CDR1 is SGHTA and CDR2 is FQGNSA. With 1 base removed from V and 5 bases from J, the gap between germline ends came to 15 bases. The CDR3 is 15 amino acids. The CDR3 nucleotides are TGTGCCAGCAGCTTAGGGGAGGGGGGGCTGAACGAGCAGTACTTC. This sequence encodes CASSLGEGGLNEQYF.

This sequence joins TRBV2 and TRBJ2-6; possible D gene TRBD1, 6 bases. Germline values: CDR1 SNHLY, CDR2 FYNNEI. The CDR3 sequence is 15 residues long. Between the trimmed V and J ends, which lost 6 bases and 2 bases, there was a span of 11 bases. CDR3 sequence reads: CASREQGTGANVLTF. The CDR3 DNA follows: TGTGCCAGCAGGGAACAGGGAACTGGGGCCAACGTCCTGACTTTC. The full variable domain, rest sourced from reference TRBV2 and TRBJ2-6, is EPEVTQTPSHQVTQMGQEVILRCVPISNHLYFYWYRQILGQKVEFLVSFYNNEISEKSEIFDDQFSVERPDGSNFTLKIRSTKLEDSAMYFCASREQGTGANVLTFGAGSRLTVL.

This clone was detected only a few times. The V and J genes are TRBV27 and TRBJ1-2; 7 bases are a match to TRBD1. Per germline, CDR1 MNHEY and CDR2 SMNVEV (reference sequence). This CDR3 contains 15 residues. V shed 3 bases, J shed 3 bases, and the junction held 7 bases outside the gene matches. In DNA form, the CDR3 reads TGTGCCAGCAGTTTCGATCTTACAGGGGACTATGGCTACACCTTC. Translating it yields CASSFDLTGDYGYTF.

The CDR3 protein is CASSQHLSRGSESPGELFF. The CDR3 bases are TGCGCCAGCAGCCAACATCTATCTCGGGGAAGTGAGTCGCCCGGGGAGCTGTTTTTT. The rearrangement uses TRBV4-1 and TRBJ2-2; D possibly corresponds to TRBD2 (5 bases). Germline V gene sequence: CDR1 MGHRA, CDR2 YSYEKL. Trimming took 2 bases from V and 6 from J, leaving 25 bases between them. The CDR3 runs 19 residues.

The V and J genes are TRBV28 and TRBJ1-4; D gene ambiguous. Germline V gene data show CDR1 as MDHEN and CDR2 as SYDVKM. The CDR3 consists of 14 residues. Trimming stripped 3 bases from V and 3 bases from J, with 8 bases between. The CDR3 is CASSLGTSNEKLFF. The CDR3 DNA sequence: TGTGCCAGCAGTTTGGGCACCTCTAATGAAAAACTGTTTTTT. The whole variable domain, filled in from reference TRBV28 and TRBJ1-4, reads DVKVTQSSRYLVKRTGEKVFLECVQDMDHENMFWYRQDPGLGLRLIYFSYDVKMKEKGDIPEGYSVSREKKERFSLILESASTNQTSMYLCASSLGTSNEKLFFGSGTQLSVL.

V and J are TRBV7-9 and TRBJ1-1, with 8 bases fitting TRBD1. This CDR3 has 12 amino acids. The J segment lost 6 bases and the V segment lost 8 bases, leaving 5 bases of the junction unmatched. Germline-derived CDR1 and CDR2 are SEHNR and FQNEAQ (reference sequence). CDR3 bases: TGTGCCAGCGGACAGGGTAACTCTGAAGCTTTCTTT. Translated: CASGQGNSEAFF.